The 14 T cell receptor beta chains given below trace back to one sample, sequenced in a study of blood T cell repertoires in COVID-19. Using immunoSEQ multiplex PCR, the repertoire was profiled, and TCRdb retains in-frame clones only, with some absent. The table records approximately 210,000 clones, roughly 82% of them present only once. Source material: peripheral blood. These receptors all stem from a woman aged 35 to 49 with acute or convalescent COVID-19.

The genes are TRBV7-2 and TRBJ2-7; 14 nucleotides match TRBD2. The length of the CDR3 is 16 residues. Germline CDR1 SGHTA, CDR2 FQGNSA. J was trimmed by 7 bases and V by 1 base; bases with no gene match: 6. The CDR3 is CASSLVGLAGVREQYF. CDR3 coding DNA: TGTGCCAGCAGCTTAGTGGGACTAGCGGGAGTGAGGGAGCAGTACTTC. The full variable domain, its missing parts supplied by reference TRBV7-2 and TRBJ2-7, is GAGVSQSPSNKVTEKGKDVELRCDPISGHTALYWYRQSLGQGLEFLIYFQGNSAPDKSGLPSDRFSAERTGGSVSTLTIQRTQQEDSAVYLCASSLVGLAGVREQYFGPGTRLTVT.

J is TRBJ2-1 and V is TRBV5-1, with 12 positions matching TRBD2. The CDR3 is 14 amino acids. Germline V gene data show CDR1 as SGHRS and CDR2 as YFSETQ. V shed 5 bases, J shed 4 bases, and the junction held 1 base outside the gene matches. The CDR3 reads CASRLAGGYNEQFF. CDR3 in DNA: TGCGCCAGCAGGCTAGCGGGAGGGTACAATGAGCAGTTCTTC.

The chain combines TRBV5-4 with TRBJ1-6; D gene uncertain. CDR1 is SGHNT and CDR2 is YYREEE in the germline V gene (reference sequence). V lost 0 bases to trimming and J lost 10 bases, with 11 bases between them. CDR3 length: 14 amino acids. For the CDR3, the DNA is TGTGCCAGCAGCTTGGATGCGGGCCGGTCACCCCTCCACTTT. Translating it yields CASSLDAGRSPLHF.

The rearrangement links TRBV5-1 to TRBJ1-1; 10 positions match TRBD1. Germline-derived CDR1 and CDR2 are SGHRS and YFSETQ. Trimming at V came to 4 bases and at J to 3 bases, leaving 3 bases not matched to a gene. The CDR3 spans 14 residues. CDR3 DNA: TGCGCCAGCAGCCCGACAGGGGGCTACACTGAAGCTTTCTTT. Translating it yields CASSPTGGYTEAFF.

The rearrangement links TRBV5-5 to TRBJ2-3, with 9 positions matching TRBD1. The CDR3 covers 15 residues. J was trimmed by 2 bases and V by 2 bases; bases with no gene match: 3. Per germline, CDR1 SGHKS and CDR2 YYEKEE (reference sequence). CDR3 loop: CASSLGTGHTDTQYF. The CDR3 DNA sequence: TGTGCCAGCAGCTTAGGGACAGGGCACACAGATACGCAGTATTTT.

The rearrangement links TRBV4-3 to TRBJ1-2; TRBD1 matches at 7 bases. The CDR3 has 16 residues. Germline CDR1 LGHNA, CDR2 YSLEER. V trimming: 0 bases; J trimming: 5 bases; junction bases outside the gene matches: 9. CDR3 region: CASSQEYTGVEYGYTF. CDR3 bases: TGCGCCAGCAGCCAAGAGTACACAGGGGTCGAATATGGCTACACCTTC.

The rearrangement links TRBV2 to TRBJ2-1; D might be TRBD2 (7 bases). This CDR3 contains 14 residues. Trimming pared 10 bases from V and 2 bases from J, leaving 15 bases between. CDR1 and CDR2 (germline): SNHLY, FYNNEI. The DNA of the CDR3 is TGTGCCATGTGTCGGGGGGCCCCCTACAATGAGCAGTTCTTC. Its protein product is CAMCRGAPYNEQFF.

This sequence joins TRBV24-1 and TRBJ1-5; D uncertain. The length of the CDR3 is 17 residues. Germline-derived CDR1 and CDR2 are KGHDR and SFDVKD. V dropped 7 bases and J dropped 0 bases, with 18 bases sitting between them. CDR3 sequence reads: CATSATTRGGSNQPQHF. The CDR3 nucleotides read TGTGCCACCAGCGCTACGACTCGCGGCGGTAGCAATCAGCCCCAGCATTTT.

The CDR3 sequence: CASSQGQDEREQYF. The CDR3 DNA reads TGTGCCAGCAGCCAAGGACAGGACGAGCGCGAGCAGTACTTC. The V call is TRBV4-2, the J call TRBJ2-7; a weak D match, TRBD1 (6 bases). This CDR3 contains 14 residues. V was trimmed by 1 base and J by 6 bases, leaving 13 bases between them. Germline CDR1 LGHNA, CDR2 YNFKEQ.

The chain links TRBV10-2 to TRBJ2-1, with 11 bases lining up with TRBD2. The CDR3 contains 14 residues. The J segment lost 9 bases and the V segment lost 4 bases, leaving 5 bases of the junction unmatched. Germline loops: CDR1 WSHSY, CDR2 SAAADI. The CDR3 reads CASSGEGTSGEQFF. CDR3 nucleotides: TGCGCCAGCAGTGGAGAAGGGACTAGCGGTGAGCAGTTCTTC.

V usage is TRBV6-6 and J usage is TRBJ2-7, with 9 bases lining up with TRBD1. From germline, CDR1 is MNHNY and CDR2 SVGAGI (reference sequence). V was clipped by 8 bases and J by 1 base; unmatched bases: 3. This CDR3 contains 13 residues. The CDR3 DNA follows: TGTGCCAGCTCCGGGACAGGGTCCTACGAGCAGTACTTC. Translation: CASSGTGSYEQYF.

V is TRBV18 and J is TRBJ1-6; 10 positions match TRBD1. The CDR3 runs 17 residues. Germline loops: CDR1 KGHSH, CDR2 LQKENI. With V trimmed by 5 bases and J by 9 bases, 13 bases remained unmatched. The CDR3 reads CASSSRQGATGGSPLHF. In DNA, the CDR3 is TGTGCCAGCTCATCCCGACAGGGGGCGACTGGTGGTTCACCCCTCCACTTT. Looking up the rest from reference TRBV18 and TRBJ1-6 gives the full variable domain: NAGVMQNPRHLVRRRGQEARLRCSPMKGHSHVYWYRQLPEEGLKFMVYLQKENIIDESGMPKERFSAEFPKEGPSILRIQQVVRGDSAAYFCASSSRQGATGGSPLHFGNGTRLTVT.

The chain is built from TRBV5-6 and TRBJ2-1; tentatively, D is TRBD2 (5 bases). The CDR3 is 13 amino acids. Germline values: CDR1 SGHDT, CDR2 YYEEEE. Trimming left V 2 bases short and J 10 bases short, with 13 bases between. The CDR3 spells CASSFQPGGEQFF. The DNA of the CDR3 is TGTGCCAGCAGCTTTCAGCCCGGCGGGGAGCAGTTCTTC. The variable domain in full, completed from reference TRBV5-6 and TRBJ2-1, reads DAGVTQSPTHLIKTRGQQVTLRCSPKSGHDTVSWYQQALGQGPQFIFQYYEEEERQRGNFPDRFSGHQFPNYSSELNVNALLLGDSALYLCASSFQPGGEQFFGPGTRLTVL.

This chain uses TRBV7-3 with TRBJ2-7; a possible D gene is TRBD1 (6 bases). The V and J ends lost 0 bases and 3 bases respectively, with 12 bases between them. Germline lookup yields CDR1 SGHTA and CDR2 FQGTGA. This CDR3 has 15 amino acids. CDR3 protein: CASSLTGGPYYEQYF. The CDR3 coding sequence is TGTGCCAGCAGCTTAACTGGGGGCCCTTACTACGAGCAGTACTTC.